This entry describes one TCR beta chain. Its antigen is unknown. The PCR was carried out with 60 Vbeta primers and 13 Jbeta primers. The method was immunoSEQ multiplex PCR; TCRdb's version includes in-frame clones alone and lacks a portion of them. The sample lists about 200,000 clones; around 79% were seen once. With V trimmed by 7 bases and J by 7 bases, 6 bases remained unmatched. CDR1 is SQVTM and CDR2 is ANQGSEA in the germline V gene. The CDR3 length is 13 residues. This specimen comes from a study of cytomegalovirus exposure and HLA in healthy donors. Findings and caveats of the study: Specificity for CMV antigens was confirmed in vitro for a few of the CMV-associated chains. The study flagged around 150 TCR beta chains as cytomegalovirus-associated. Later, an analysis found that common viral pathogens appeared to be linked with several of the most significant clusters. Indistinguishable V segments, including TRBV6-2 and TRBV6-3, were excluded.

The sequenced sample was PBMCs. V gene TRBV29-1 combines with J gene TRBJ2-1; TRBD2 aligns across 11 bases. This TCR was sampled from a man between 18 and 35 years old in good health and CMV-seronegative. The CDR3 loop reads CSGGLAEGNEQFF. CDR3 DNA: TGCAGCGGGGGACTAGCGGAGGGGAATGAGCAGTTCTTC.